A single sample is the source of the 27 T cell receptor beta chains below, sequenced in a study of beta chain features in type 1 diabetes. General study findings and limits: A moderate, significant TCRB CDR3 shortening appeared in type 1 diabetes across four CD4+ subsets.

The investigators reverse transcribed all of the isolated RNA, so they sequenced expressed TCRB transcripts. Profiled with immunoSEQ multiplex PCR; TCRdb holds only in-frame clones, not every one. Among around 310,000 clones listed, around an eighth were seen once. These receptors' antigens are unknown. Sequencing input: naive CD4+ T cells from blood. The receptor source for this set is a woman younger than 30 with type 1 diabetes.

V is TRBV7-2 and J is TRBJ1-2, with 10 nucleotides matching TRBD1. Germline V gene sequence: CDR1 SGHTA, CDR2 FQGNSA. The CDR3 runs 16 residues. Trimming cost V 5 bases and J 4 bases; bases outside gene matches: 10. CDR3 protein: CASSPRDRGDLYGYTF. CDR3 sequence (DNA): TGTGCCAGCAGCCCTCGGGACAGGGGCGACCTCTATGGCTACACCTTC.

The J gene is TRBJ1-1, the V gene TRBV6-5, with 10 nucleotides matching TRBD1. The CDR3 is made up of 15 amino acids. The junction had 7 bases not matched to a gene; V was cut back by 2 bases and J by 7 bases. CDR1 is MNHEY and CDR2 is SVGAGI in the germline V gene. The CDR3 sequence is CASSYEGQGQSEAFF. The CDR3 DNA sequence: TGTGCCAGCAGTTACGAGGGACAGGGGCAGAGTGAAGCTTTCTTT.

This clone occurred a few times. J is TRBJ1-2 and V is TRBV2; tentatively, D is TRBD1 (6 bases). The CDR3 runs to 14 residues. The V end lost 1 base, the J end lost 4 bases, and 10 bases lay between the germline ends. Germline V gene lookup returns CDR1 SNHLY and CDR2 FYNNEI. The DNA for the CDR3 is TGTGCCAGCAGTGAAGTGACAGGCCTCTATGGCTACACCTTC. Translation gives CASSEVTGLYGYTF.

V and J are TRBV28 and TRBJ1-2; a weak D match, TRBD1 (5 bases). Trimming pared 3 bases from V and 7 bases from J, leaving 12 bases between. There are 13 residues in the CDR3. Looked up from germline, CDR1 is MDHEN and CDR2 is SYDVKM. In nucleotides, the CDR3 is TGTGCCAGCAGTTTCCCCCAGGGTAGTGGCTACACCTTC. Its translation: CASSFPQGSGYTF.

This clone has just a few counts. This chain connects TRBV6-5 to TRBJ2-1; maybe TRBD1 (5 bases). Per germline, CDR1 MNHEY and CDR2 SVGAGI. CDR3 length equals 13 residues. The V end was cut by 5 bases, the J end by 4 bases, with 9 bases between. In DNA form, the CDR3 reads TGTGCCAGCAGTACCCGACAGTACAATGAGCAGTTCTTC. It codes for CASSTRQYNEQFF.

This chain joins TRBV27 and TRBJ1-1; TRBD1 is a possible D gene (5 bases). Germline lookup yields CDR1 MNHEY and CDR2 SMNVEV (reference sequence). Trimming pared 3 bases from V and 5 bases from J, leaving 10 bases between. The CDR3 length is 13 residues. The CDR3 DNA reads as TGTGCCAGCAGTTTCCTCGACAGAACTGAAGCTTTCTTT. Translated: CASSFLDRTEAFF.

This clone showed up just a few times. V is TRBV15 and J is TRBJ1-5; D call uncertain. The CDR3 is 14 residues long. With 1 base removed from V and 3 bases from J, the gap between germline ends came to 7 bases. Germline lookup yields CDR1 LNHNV and CDR2 YYDKDF (reference sequence). The CDR3 loop reads CATSRGQANQPQHF. The CDR3 DNA follows: TGTGCCACCAGCAGAGGACAAGCCAATCAGCCCCAGCATTTT. Variable domain in full (rest from reference TRBV15 and TRBJ1-5): DAMVIQNPRYQVTQFGKPVTLSCSQTLNHNVMYWYQQKSSQAPKLLFHYYDKDFNNEADTPDNFQSRRPNTSFCFLDIRSPGLGDTAMYLCATSRGQANQPQHFGDGTRLSIL.

J is TRBJ2-1 and V is TRBV6-5, with a possible D match to TRBD2 (5 bases). The germline CDR1 and CDR2 sequences are MNHEY and SVGAGI. Trimming took 8 bases from V and 8 from J, leaving 16 bases between them. The CDR3 loop spans 13 amino acids. The CDR3 sequence is CASGRAGPDEQFF. DNA for the CDR3: TGTGCCAGCGGGCGGGCGGGTCCCGATGAGCAGTTCTTC.

This clone was counted only a few times. This chain uses TRBV18 with TRBJ1-1, with TRBD1 identical over 12 bases. With V trimmed by 3 bases and J by 4 bases, 3 bases remained unmatched. Germline CDR1 reads KGHSH; CDR2 reads LQKENI. The CDR3 spans 15 residues. CDR3 DNA sequence: TGTGCCAGCTCACCGGGACAGGGGGCAAGCACTGAAGCTTTCTTT. This gives the protein CASSPGQGASTEAFF. Combining the CDR3 with reference TRBV18 and TRBJ1-1 gives the whole variable domain NAGVMQNPRHLVRRRGQEARLRCSPMKGHSHVYWYRQLPEEGLKFMVYLQKENIIDESGMPKERFSAEFPKEGPSILRIQQVVRGDSAAYFCASSPGQGASTEAFFGQGTRLTVV.

The chain has TRBV5-4 and TRBJ1-2; possible D gene TRBD1, 5 bases. Trimming took 0 bases from V and 10 from J, leaving 13 bases between them. The CDR3 length is 13 residues. Germline V CDR1 and CDR2: SGHNT, YYREEE (reference sequence). CDR3 sequence: CASSLEQVPIYTF. CDR3 DNA: TGTGCCAGCAGCTTGGAACAGGTCCCCATCTACACCTTC.

This clone was counted between two and nine times. DNA for the CDR3: TGTGCCAGCCAGGGAAATAGTCAGCCCCAGCATTTT. Its translation is CASQGNSQPQHF. This chain uses TRBV6-6 with TRBJ1-5; tentatively, D is TRBD1 (5 bases). Germline V gene lookup returns CDR1 MNHNY and CDR2 SVGAGI (reference sequence). This CDR3 is 12 amino acids long. V was shortened by 8 bases and J by 6 bases, with 11 bases between the two germline ends.

The chain has TRBV5-6 and TRBJ2-5, with D perhaps matching TRBD2 (6 bases). The CDR3 has 16 residues. Germline CDR1 and CDR2: SGHDT and YYEEEE. V was trimmed by 4 bases and J by 0 bases, leaving 16 bases between them. The CDR3 bases are TGTGCCAGCAGCATGCCGGGACTCGGATACCAAGAGACCCAGTACTTC. This encodes CASSMPGLGYQETQYF.

This clone came up a few times. The V and J genes are TRBV7-3 and TRBJ1-1; tentatively, D is TRBD1 (5 bases). The germline V and J ends were trimmed by 4 bases and 2 bases, with 8 bases remaining between them. From germline, CDR1 is SGHTA and CDR2 FQGTGA. CDR3 size: 13 residues. CDR3 amino acids: CASSSDSNTEAFF. The CDR3 DNA is TGTGCCAGCAGCTCCGACAGTAACACTGAAGCTTTCTTT.

This sequence joins TRBV4-3 and TRBJ1-2; a weak D match, TRBD1 (5 bases). This CDR3 has 14 amino acids. Per germline, CDR1 LGHNA and CDR2 YSLEER. The ends were cut back, 0 bases at V and 1 base at J, with 6 bases in the middle. The CDR3 region is CASSQEDSNYGYTF. CDR3 DNA: TGCGCCAGCAGCCAAGAAGACAGTAACTATGGCTACACCTTC.

The CDR3 sequence: CASTLAYEQYF. DNA of the CDR3: TGTGCCAGCACTCTCGCCTACGAGCAGTACTTC. The V and J genes are TRBV28 and TRBJ2-7, with D unresolved. Looked up from germline, CDR1 is MDHEN and CDR2 is SYDVKM. V was clipped by 7 bases and J by 2 bases, with 6 bases between them. The CDR3 sequence is 11 residues long.

CDR3 DNA: TGCGCCAGCAGCCCCACCGCTGGACTAGCGGGAGGCTCCTACGAGCAGTACTTC. Translating it yields CASSPTAGLAGGSYEQYF. The chain carries TRBV4-1 and TRBJ2-7, with 14 bases fitting TRBD2. This CDR3 contains 18 residues. V lost 4 bases to trimming and J lost 0 bases; unmatched junction nucleotides: 8. Germline CDR1 reads MGHRA; CDR2 reads YSYEKL.

The rearrangement uses TRBV7-3 and TRBJ1-2; TRBD1 aligns across 7 bases. Unmatched junction bases numbered 5, after V lost 4 bases and J lost 9 bases. The CDR3 has 12 amino acids. Germline CDR1 SGHTA, CDR2 FQGTGA. This CDR3 is CASSSDRASYTF. The CDR3 nucleotides read TGTGCCAGCAGCTCCGACAGGGCTAGCTACACCTTC.

This clone was found a few times. The rearrangement uses TRBV10-3 and TRBJ2-7, with D perhaps TRBD2 (6 bases). Germline V gives CDR1 ENHRY, CDR2 SYGVKD. V gave up 4 bases and J gave up 2 bases, with 12 bases separating them. CDR3 size: 14 residues. CDR3 region: CAISARGPTYEQYV. The DNA for the CDR3 is TGTGCCATCAGTGCGCGGGGCCCAACCTACGAGCAGTACGTC.

The V call is TRBV7-2, the J call TRBJ2-3, with TRBD2 as a possible D gene (5 bases). CDR1 SGHTA and CDR2 FQGNSA come from the germline V gene. V lost 1 base to trimming and J lost 10 bases, with 18 bases between them. This CDR3 is 15 amino acids long. Written as DNA, the CDR3 is TGTGCCAGCAGCTTAGTGCCCGGGCCACCCGGGGCGCAGTATTTT. Amino acid sequence: CASSLVPGPPGAQYF.

Only a few counts were recorded for this clone. This chain uses TRBV6-1 with TRBJ2-6, with D maybe TRBD1 (5 bases). From germline, CDR1 is MNHNS and CDR2 SASEGT. This CDR3 region has 15 residues. Trimming removed 3 bases at V and 3 bases at J, with 9 bases between. In DNA, the CDR3 is TGTGCCAGCAGTGACAGGGTTCGTGGGGCCAACGTCCTGACTTTC. Its protein is CASSDRVRGANVLTF.

Worth noting for this clone: The junction shows a germline mismatch at one end, possibly a read error. CDR3 nucleotides: TGTGCCAGCAGCCAAAACACAGGGGAAGAGGCCCAGTACTTC. Protein product: CASSQNTGEEAQYF. J is TRBJ2-5 and V is TRBV14, with 7 bases fitting TRBD1. The germline CDR1 and CDR2 sequences are SGHDN and FVKESK. The CDR3 contains 14 residues.

This clone was seen only a few times. This rearrangement joins TRBV28 to TRBJ1-2; tentatively, D is TRBD1 (5 bases). The CDR3 extends over 13 amino acids. V lost 6 bases and J lost 8, with 16 bases in between. CDR1 and CDR2 from the germline V gene are MDHEN and SYDVKM. The CDR3 sequence is CASSPDSYFGYTF. CDR3 sequence (DNA): TGTGCCAGCAGCCCCGACAGTTACTTCGGCTACACCTTC.

This chain uses TRBV14 with TRBJ2-1; D remains ambiguous. CDR1 SGHDN and CDR2 FVKESK come from the germline V gene. The length of the CDR3 is 16 residues. Trimming shortened V by 0 bases and J by 1 base, and 10 bases separated the two germline ends. DNA of the CDR3: TGTGCCAGCAGCCAAGAAAAACTGAGATCCTACAATGAGCAGTTCTTC. Its protein is CASSQEKLRSYNEQFF.

The sample holds a few counts of this clone. The genes are TRBV13 and TRBJ2-5; 9 positions match TRBD1. Per the germline V gene, CDR1 is PRHDT and CDR2 is FYEKMQ (reference sequence). V shed 5 bases, J shed 5 bases, and the junction held 12 bases outside the gene matches. CDR3 size: 16 residues. CDR3 DNA sequence: TGTGCCAGCAGCCGACCCCCGACAGGGGGGTACGAGACCCAGTACTTC. Amino acids: CASSRPPTGGYETQYF.

This clone was seen a handful of times. The V call is TRBV27, the J call TRBJ2-7; TRBD1 matches 7 bases. This CDR3 contains 14 residues. V shed 3 bases, J shed 1 base, and the junction held 3 bases outside the gene matches. CDR1 and CDR2 (germline): MNHEY, SMNVEV (reference sequence). CDR3 nucleotide sequence: TGTGCCAGCAGTTTGGGGGACAGATCCTACGAGCAGTACTTC. Translating it yields CASSLGDRSYEQYF.

CDR3 in DNA: TGTGCCAGCAGGGGAGGAATGAACACTGAAGCTTTCTTT. It yields the protein CASRGGMNTEAFF. The chain carries TRBV25-1 and TRBJ1-1; D gene ambiguous. Trimming took 6 bases from V and 0 from J, leaving 8 bases between them. CDR3 length: 13 amino acids. The germline gives CDR1 MGHDK, CDR2 SYGVNS.

The chain combines TRBV6-1 with TRBJ2-6; 11 positions match TRBD1. Per germline, CDR1 MNHNS and CDR2 SASEGT. The CDR3 contains 17 residues. J gave up 1 base and V 4 bases, and 3 bases lay outside the gene matches. Here the CDR3 reads CASSGTGGSSGANVLTF. In DNA, the CDR3 is TGTGCCAGCAGTGGGACAGGGGGCTCTTCTGGGGCCAACGTCCTGACTTTC.